This T cell receptor beta chain was profiled in a study of CD8 T cells in Susac syndrome. Reverse transcription of about 0.5 to 1 ug RNA was carried out with random hexamers. By means of immunoSEQ multiplex PCR, TCR beta CDR3 spanning 54 Vbeta and 13 Jbeta underwent amplification. TCRdb processed the immunoSEQ multiplex PCR reads anew with MiXCR; each CDR3 protein has one entry. The table lists 100,000 to 150,000 distinct CDR3 sequences, about 95% of them singletons, with approximately 0.12% in the top ten. Germline V gene sequence: CDR1 ENHRY, CDR2 SYGVKD. The CDR3 contains 14 residues. V lost 4 bases, J lost 0 bases, and 8 bases lay in between. Turning to this clonotype: Antigen unknown.

Study-level points and caveats: Individuals included in the TCR sequencing and HLA analysis were acknowledged by the study to be relatively few in number.

Controls were healthy donors chosen to match patients in age and sex. In contrast to the negatively isolated CD8+ and CD4+ T cells, TEMRA cells were FACS-enriched. This chain connects TRBV10-3 to TRBJ2-3; D remains unclear. The sample comprised CD4+ T cells from PBMCs. This TCR was sampled from a human donor in good health. The chain's CDR3 is CAISAAQSTDTQYF. CDR3 coding DNA: TGTGCCATCAGTGCGGCTCAAAGCACAGATACGCAGTATTTT.